This T cell receptor (beta chain) was sequenced during a study of blood T cell repertoires in COVID-19. The wider study: Collection of acute and convalescent COVID-19 samples took place in the United States, Italy and Spain.

The CDR3 is made up of 16 amino acids. In germline, CDR1 is MNHNS, CDR2 SASEGT. Trimming shortened V by 3 bases and J by 4 bases, and 16 bases separated the two germline ends. Repertoires were generated with immunoSEQ multiplex PCR, while TCRdb's copy carries only in-frame clones and drops some. The table lists over 75,000 clones, more than 65% of them singletons. The source is a woman in her fifties or sixties with acute or convalescent COVID-19. Sequencing input: peripheral blood. The chain is built from TRBV6-1 and TRBJ1-5; D is uncertain. Written as DNA, the CDR3 is TGTGCCAGCAGTGAGGTAGGTCAGGTCCCAAATCAGCCCCAGCATTTT. Translating it yields CASSEVGQVPNQPQHF.